These 13 T cell receptor beta chains share one sample of origin, sequenced in a study of T cell responses to AZD1222 COVID-19 vaccine. The protocol was immunoSEQ multiplex PCR, while the TCRdb copy is restricted to in-frame clones and leaves out a portion. Of under 130,000 clones listed, more than 75% are singletons. Source: peripheral blood, taken on day 0 of AZD1222 vaccination. All receptors come from an adult in good health.

The J gene is TRBJ1-5, the V gene TRBV24-1; D is uncertain. CDR1 is KGHDR, CDR2 SFDVKD, per germline. The CDR3 consists of 13 residues. The ends were cut back, 6 bases at V and 5 bases at J, with 10 bases in the middle. CDR3 loop: CATSSDGYQPQHF. DNA of the CDR3: TGTGCCACCAGTTCGGACGGGTATCAGCCCCAGCATTTT.

This chain joins TRBV10-3 and TRBJ1-5; D is undetermined. V was trimmed by 4 bases and J by 4 bases, leaving 14 bases between them. The CDR3 runs 15 residues. CDR1 is ENHRY and CDR2 is SYGVKD in the germline V gene. The CDR3 loop reads CAISALDPPNQPQHF. The CDR3, as DNA: TGTGCCATCAGTGCCCTAGATCCACCTAATCAGCCCCAGCATTTT.

The table lists this clone with a count of one. The chain combines TRBV18 with TRBJ2-2, with a possible D match to TRBD2 (5 bases). The CDR3 spans 17 residues. Per the germline V gene, CDR1 is KGHSH and CDR2 is LQKENI. V dropped 2 bases and J dropped 0 bases, with 13 bases sitting between them. The CDR3 region is CASSPFAGPSNTGELFF. CDR3 nucleotide sequence: TGTGCCAGCTCACCATTCGCGGGCCCCTCGAACACCGGGGAGCTGTTTTTT.

The CDR3 loop reads CASSRPPRLNTEAFF. The CDR3 nucleotides are TGTGCCAGCAGTCGGCCTCCGCGCTTGAACACTGAAGCTTTCTTT. This chain links TRBV6-5 with TRBJ1-1; D not resolved. This CDR3 region has 15 residues. Trimming cost V 5 bases and J 0 bases, with 13 bases left between them. The germline CDR1 and CDR2 sequences are MNHEY and SVGAGI.

The rearrangement joins TRBV5-1 to TRBJ2-3; 8 positions match TRBD1. This CDR3 spans 14 amino acids. Germline V lookup: CDR1 SGHRS, CDR2 YFSETQ. V dropped 0 bases and J dropped 5; count of bases not matched to a gene: 2. CDR3 sequence reads: CASSLGTGLDTQYF. The DNA for the CDR3 is TGCGCCAGCAGCTTGGGGACAGGGTTAGATACGCAGTATTTT.

The chain employs TRBV7-2 and TRBJ2-7, with D possibly matching TRBD1 (5 bases). The germline CDR1 and CDR2 sequences are SGHTA and FQGNSA. V gave up 2 bases and J gave up 7 bases, with 15 bases separating them. This CDR3 has 14 residues. The CDR3 DNA reads as TGTGCCAGCAGCTTAAGGGGTTTCGGCTGGGAGCAGTACTTC. This gives the protein CASSLRGFGWEQYF.

The V and J genes are TRBV24-1 and TRBJ1-5; 9 bases are a match to TRBD1. Germline-derived CDR1 and CDR2 are KGHDR and SFDVKD. The V gene end was trimmed by 3 bases and the J gene end by 5 bases; junction bases not matched to a gene: 7. The CDR3 length is 16 residues. The CDR3 reads CATSDGTGRIDQPQHF. The CDR3 bases are TGTGCCACCAGTGATGGGACAGGGAGAATCGATCAGCCCCAGCATTTT.

V is TRBV5-1 and J is TRBJ2-1; 10 bases are a match to TRBD1. After removal of 3 bases from V and 3 bases from J, the junction contained 3 bases not matched to a gene. The germline V gene encodes CDR1 SGHRS and CDR2 YFSETQ. The CDR3 covers 15 residues. The CDR3 bases are TGCGCCAGCAGCTCGACAGGGGGCCACTACAATGAGCAGTTCTTC. Protein sequence: CASSSTGGHYNEQFF.

The chain has TRBV2 and TRBJ1-2, with TRBD1 matching over 12 bases. Germline-derived CDR1 and CDR2 are SNHLY and FYNNEI. The CDR3 has 15 residues. The V gene end was trimmed by 7 bases and the J gene end by 4 bases; junction bases not matched to a gene: 7. The CDR3 coding sequence is TGTGCCAGCATAGGGACAGGGGGCGTCCTCTATGGCTACACCTTC. This gives the protein CASIGTGGVLYGYTF. Variable domain in full (rest from reference TRBV2 and TRBJ1-2): EPEVTQTPSHQVTQMGQEVILRCVPISNHLYFYWYRQILGQKVEFLVSFYNNEISEKSEIFDDQFSVERPDGSNFTLKIRSTKLEDSAMYFCASIGTGGVLYGYTFGSGTRLTVV.

The CDR3 sequence: CASSLTGGDDTQYF. CDR3 nucleotide sequence: TGTGCCAGCTCACTCACCGGGGGTGATGATACGCAGTATTTT. The V and J genes are TRBV18 and TRBJ2-3, with a weak D call TRBD2 (6 bases). V was pared by 4 bases and J by 6 bases, with 14 bases between. Germline CDR1 reads KGHSH; CDR2 reads LQKENI. This CDR3 is built from 14 residues.

Written as DNA, the CDR3 is TGTGCCAGCAGACCCGGGACCAGCTCCTACGAGCAGTACTTC. Protein product: CASRPGTSSYEQYF. The J gene is TRBJ2-7, the V gene TRBV27; D tentatively fits TRBD1 or TRBD2 (5 bases each). Germline values: CDR1 MNHEY, CDR2 SMNVEV (reference sequence). The V end was cut by 6 bases, the J end by 0 bases, with 12 bases between. The length of the CDR3 is 14 residues.

This chain connects TRBV18 to TRBJ1-4; TRBD1 matches 7 bases. Germline values: CDR1 KGHSH, CDR2 LQKENI. The CDR3 runs to 15 residues. V dropped 3 bases and J dropped 7; count of bases not matched to a gene: 8. The CDR3 DNA reads as TGTGCCAGCTCACCTACAGGGGTGGAAAGTGAAAAACTGTTTTTT. Amino acids: CASSPTGVESEKLFF.

The sample holds a few counts of this clone. The chain carries TRBV2 and TRBJ1-1, with D unresolved. This CDR3 is built from 14 residues. V shed 4 bases and J shed 5 bases, with 14 bases lying between them. Germline V CDR1 and CDR2: SNHLY, FYNNEI. CDR3 DNA: TGTGCCAGCAGTGTTCGGGGAGGGAAAACTGAAGCTTTCTTT. Protein: CASSVRGGKTEAFF.